This TCR beta chain originates from a study of T cells in Graves' hyperthyroidism and ophthalmopathy. Study outcomes and limitations: Most thyroid-expanded clonotypes above 0.001 were also found in blood.

As to this clonotype: What it binds is unknown.

The V gene's germline CDR1 is GTSNPN and CDR2 SVGIG (reference sequence). V shed 3 bases, J shed 4 bases, and the junction held 15 bases outside the gene matches. The CDR3 sequence is 19 residues long. The investigators amplified TCR beta CDR3 regions from RNA transcripts. First-round RT-PCR with HTBI primers amplified the TCR CDR3 region. TCRdb redid the calling of the multiplex PCR reads with MiXCR, one entry per CDR3 protein. The repertoire holds a few hundred thousand distinct CDR3 sequences, about 15% seen once, with approximately 30% in the top ten. A sample of blood taken at first hyperthyroidism diagnosis preceded any ophthalmopathy symptoms.

Sequencing was performed on blood. The TCR originated in a woman aged 18-35 years with Graves' hyperthyroidism that later progressed to Graves' ophthalmopathy. This chain uses TRBV30 with TRBJ2-7; 16 bases are shared with TRBD2. The CDR3 region has the DNA TGTGCCTGGAGCGCCCCGGGACTAGCGGGAGGGCGAGTGGTTTACGAGCAGTACTTC. Translated: CAWSAPGLAGGRVVYEQYF. Together with reference TRBV30 and TRBJ2-7, the CDR3 gives the full variable domain: SQTIHQWPATLVQPVGSPLSLECTVEGTSNPNLYWYRQAAGRGLQLLFYSVGIGQISSEVPQNLSASRPQDRQFILSSKKLLLSDSGFYLCAWSAPGLAGGRVVYEQYFGPGTRLTVT.